The 4 T cell receptor beta chains given below trace back to one sample, sequenced in a study of blood T cells in healthy people across ages. Alongside a J-beta primer mix, a sample-barcoded 5' primer served in a second PCR lasting about 7 to 11 cycles. A single record per CDR3 protein comes from TCRdb applying MiXCR to the 5' RACE reads. The sample yields under 750,000 distinct CDR3 sequences, 40% to 50% seen once. Material for sequencing was blood. The receptor source for this set is an older man in good health.

This clonotype is categorized as medium-sized. This chain's CDR3 is CASSSPTGDGYTF. In DNA form, the CDR3 reads TGTGCCAGCAGTTCCCCGACAGGGGATGGCTACACCTTC. The genes are TRBV6-6 and TRBJ1-2, with 8 bases lining up with TRBD1. The CDR3 has 13 amino acids. Trimming took 4 bases from V and 6 from J; bases not matched to a gene: 4. Germline CDR1 MNHNY, CDR2 SVGAGI (reference sequence).

The rearrangement links TRBV20-1 to TRBJ2-7; 11 nucleotides agree with TRBD2. In germline, CDR1 is DFQATT, CDR2 SNEGSKA (reference sequence). V lost 5 bases to trimming and J lost 0 bases; unmatched junction nucleotides: 3. The CDR3 is made up of 14 amino acids. The CDR3, as DNA: TGCAGTGCTCTAGCGGGGGGCAACTCCTACGAGCAGTACTTC. Translating it yields CSALAGGNSYEQYF.

The genes are TRBV7-2 and TRBJ1-5; a possible D gene is TRBD1 (6 bases). The CDR3 runs to 14 residues. Germline V gene sequence: CDR1 SGHTA, CDR2 FQGNSA. Trimming pared 4 bases from V and 3 bases from J, leaving 10 bases between. The CDR3 DNA follows: TGTGCCAGCAGCTCTCAGGGGACCAATCAGCCCCAGCATTTT. As protein: CASSSQGTNQPQHF.

The chain links TRBV20-1 to TRBJ1-2; 8 bases map to TRBD1. The germline V gene has CDR1 DFQATT and CDR2 SNEGSKA (reference sequence). V shed 5 bases and J 8 bases; nucleotides not matched to a gene: 10. The CDR3 extends over 13 amino acids. In DNA, the CDR3 is TGCAGTGCTCCTACAGGGGGTTTACGCGGCTACACCTTC. As protein: CSAPTGGLRGYTF.